This section outlines one TCR beta chain sequence together with its context. Antigen specificity is unknown. Researchers ran the PCR with 60 Vbeta and 13 Jbeta primers. In the authors' workflow: Later work found about 80 million unique TCR beta chains, with around 10 million shared. Sequencing used immunoSEQ multiplex PCR; TCRdb keeps in-frame clones, though not all of them. D and trimming were read from the DNA, whereas the V and J calls and clone size are those reported in that table. Of about 140,000 clones in the sample, almost 85% are singletons; the top ten hold 1.5% to 2%. This sample was included in a study of cytomegalovirus exposure and HLA in healthy donors. The germline V gene has CDR1 MNHEY and CDR2 SMNVEV (reference sequence). Losses at the gene ends were 2 bases for V and 6 bases for J; bases not matched to a gene: 3. The CDR3 has 15 amino acids. Points from the study as a whole: Immune exposure information available was restricted to CMV serostatus. Specificity for CMV antigens was confirmed in vitro for a few of the CMV-associated chains.

Sequencing was performed on PBMCs. The clonotype comes from a woman between 40 and 50 years old in good health and CMV-seronegative. This chain links TRBV27 with TRBJ1-5; 11 nucleotides align to TRBD1. The CDR3 DNA sequence: TGTGCCAGCAGTTTAAGGGGACAGGGGGGTCAGCCCCAGCATTTT. Encoded protein: CASSLRGQGGQPQHF.